Below, 25 T cell receptor beta chains from the same sample are listed, as sequenced in a study of shared clonotypes between healthy human individuals (dated by TCRdb to the early 2020s). The protocol used for the library was the immunoSEQ multiplex PCR assay. The clones in this table, taken by TCRdb from immuneACCESS, are in-frame only. Not every clone is retained; where verified, under half of the shortfall comes from an unresolved V gene, and the cause of the rest is unknown. The sample contains about 1 million clones, around 74% of them found a single time. The ten largest make up approximately 1.3% of the sample. The sequencing input was memory CD4+ T cells sorted from blood. This sample's cell subset or site label indicates: CD45RA-negative fraction. All receptors derive from a man in his late teens or twenties in good health.

The table lists this clone with a few counts. This chain links TRBV18 with TRBJ1-2; TRBD1 matches at 7 bases. The J segment lost 3 bases and the V segment lost 3 bases, leaving 1 base of the junction unmatched. From germline, CDR1 is KGHSH and CDR2 LQKENI. CDR3 length: 13 residues. Written as DNA, the CDR3 is TGTGCCAGCTCACCGCAGGGGGACTATGGCTACACCTTC. Translation: CASSPQGDYGYTF.

V is TRBV19 and J is TRBJ1-6; possibly TRBD1 for D (6 bases). With 7 bases removed from V and 7 bases from J, the gap between germline ends came to 14 bases. Germline V CDR1 and CDR2: LNHDA, SQIVND (reference sequence). The CDR3 has 14 residues. The CDR3 spells CASTQQGGNSPLHF. DNA of the CDR3: TGTGCCAGTACCCAACAGGGAGGAAATTCACCCCTCCACTTT.

With respect to this clone: One junction end does not reproduce the germline sequence, and a read error may be involved. This chain connects TRBV7-9 to TRBJ2-1, with unresolved D. From germline, CDR1 is SEHNR and CDR2 FQNEAQ (reference sequence). This CDR3 has 17 amino acids. CDR3 nucleotides: TGTGCCAGCAGCCCCGGAGTGGATTTCCGTTCCTTCAATGAGCAGTTCTTC. The encoded protein is CASSPGVDFRSFNEQFF. The variable domain in full, with the rest retrieved from reference TRBV7-9 and TRBJ2-1, is DTGVSQNPRHKITKRGQNVTFRCDPISEHNRLYWYRQTLGQGPEFLTYFQNEAQLEKSRLLSDRFSAERPKGSFSTLEIQRTEQGDSAMYLCASSPGVDFRSFNEQFFGPGTRLTVL.

As concerns this clone: This CDR3 is also generated by other DNA sequences in the sample. The V and J genes are TRBV2 and TRBJ2-3; D perhaps matches TRBD1 (6 bases). CDR3 length: 13 residues. V shed 6 bases and J shed 3 bases, with 10 bases lying between them. Germline CDR1 reads SNHLY; CDR2 reads FYNNEI. The CDR3 reads CASSRGRTDTQYF. The CDR3 coding sequence is TGTGCCAGCAGCAGGGGACGGACAGATACGCAGTATTTT.

CDR3 sequence reads: CAWSGKTGTDTQYF. The CDR3 DNA reads as TGTGCCTGGAGTGGAAAAACGGGCACAGATACGCAGTATTTT. The chain joins TRBV30 to TRBJ2-3; D gene uncertain. The V end lost 1 base, the J end lost 1 base, and 9 bases lay between the germline ends. This CDR3 comprises 14 residues. In germline, CDR1 is GTSNPN, CDR2 SVGIG (reference sequence).

The chain carries TRBV7-3 and TRBJ2-1, with D possibly matching TRBD2 (6 bases). The CDR3 consists of 14 residues. The V end lost 1 base, the J end lost 5 bases, and 9 bases lay between the germline ends. Germline loops: CDR1 SGHTA, CDR2 FQGTGA. The CDR3 region is CASSLNSGDNEQFF. The DNA of the CDR3 is TGTGCCAGCAGCTTAAATAGCGGAGACAATGAGCAGTTCTTC.

The CDR3 protein is CASSQFREAYEQYF. In DNA, the CDR3 is TGTGCCAGCAGCCAATTTAGGGAGGCCTACGAGCAGTACTTC. The chain combines TRBV5-4 with TRBJ2-7; a weak D match, TRBD2 (6 bases). Trimming pared 4 bases from V and 2 bases from J, leaving 13 bases between. Germline CDR1 and CDR2: SGHNT and YYREEE (reference sequence). This CDR3 has 14 residues. Full variable domain (outside the CDR3, taken from reference TRBV5-4 and TRBJ2-7): ETGVTQSPTHLIKTRGQQVTLRCSSQSGHNTVSWYQQALGQGPQFIFQYYREEENGRGNFPPRFSGLQFPNYSSELNVNALELDDSALYLCASSQFREAYEQYFGPGTRLTVT.

The chain is built from TRBV5-6 and TRBJ2-5; TRBD1 matches 7 bases. Germline CDR1 reads SGHDT; CDR2 reads YYEEEE. The CDR3 contains 14 residues. With 3 bases clipped from V and 3 bases from J, the junction kept 5 bases outside the gene matches. CDR3 amino acids: CASSSGQVEETQYF. In nucleotides, the CDR3 is TGTGCCAGCAGCTCTGGACAGGTAGAAGAGACCCAGTACTTC.

This clone was detected once. This chain links TRBV2 with TRBJ2-4, with 7 bases lining up with TRBD2. CDR3 size: 14 residues. The germline V gene encodes CDR1 SNHLY and CDR2 FYNNEI. Trimming at V came to 8 bases and at J to 6 bases, leaving 10 bases not matched to a gene. The CDR3 loop reads CASSTRWGGNIQYF. The DNA for the CDR3 is TGTGCCAGCTCGACTAGATGGGGGGGAAACATTCAGTACTTC.

The V call is TRBV10-3, the J call TRBJ1-2; D not certain. This CDR3 is built from 12 residues. V lost 7 bases and J lost 0, with 6 bases in between. Looked up from germline, CDR1 is ENHRY and CDR2 is SYGVKD. The CDR3: CAINRANYGYTF. The CDR3 DNA reads as TGTGCCATCAACCGAGCTAACTATGGCTACACCTTC.

The chain has TRBV6-1 and TRBJ1-3, with unresolved D. CDR1 and CDR2 from the germline V gene are MNHNS and SASEGT. V was pared by 6 bases and J by 4 bases, with 16 bases between. The CDR3 is made up of 15 amino acids. The CDR3 protein is CASRRGGDYGNTIYF. CDR3 DNA sequence: TGTGCCAGCAGGCGCGGTGGAGACTACGGAAACACCATATATTTT.

This rearrangement joins TRBV28 to TRBJ2-3; D is undetermined. Trimming took 5 bases from V and 5 from J, leaving 14 bases between them. The CDR3 contains 14 residues. CDR1 and CDR2 (germline): MDHEN, SYDVKM. The DNA for the CDR3 is TGTGCCAGCAGTCCTCCGGTGTTATTAGATACGCAGTATTTT. This gives the protein CASSPPVLLDTQYF.

The rearrangement joins TRBV9 to TRBJ2-1; TRBD1 matches 9 bases. The trim removed 2 bases at V and 9 bases at J, leaving 9 bases unmatched. The germline V gene encodes CDR1 SGDLS and CDR2 YYNGEE. The CDR3 spans 15 residues. The CDR3 DNA sequence: TGTGCCAGCAGCGTCTCCGGGACAGGGTTTAGTGAGCAGTTCTTC. Encoded protein: CASSVSGTGFSEQFF.

CDR3 DNA sequence: TGTGCCAGCAGAAAGGAGGGACTAGCGGGAGAGACCCAGTACTTC. This sequence encodes CASRKEGLAGETQYF. This chain links TRBV2 with TRBJ2-5; 12 nucleotides match TRBD2. CDR1 is SNHLY, CDR2 FYNNEI, per germline. The CDR3 contains 15 residues. V lost 6 bases to trimming and J lost 4 bases; unmatched junction nucleotides: 6.

As to this clone: Other DNA variants within this sample encode the same CDR3. V and J are TRBV5-1 and TRBJ1-6, with no clear D. The CDR3 has 14 residues. V gave up 0 bases and J gave up 6 bases, with 7 bases separating them. The germline gives CDR1 SGHRS, CDR2 YFSETQ. CDR3 sequence: CASSLAEGNSPLHF. The CDR3 DNA reads TGCGCCAGCAGCTTGGCCGAGGGTAATTCACCCCTCCACTTT.

The chain is built from TRBV7-6 and TRBJ2-7; D possibly corresponds to TRBD1 (5 bases). V shed 5 bases and J shed 2 bases, with 7 bases lying between them. Germline V gene lookup returns CDR1 SGHVS and CDR2 FNYEAQ. There are 12 residues in the CDR3. CDR3 loop: CASSKGTYEQYF. CDR3 bases: TGTGCCAGCAGCAAGGGGACCTACGAGCAGTACTTC.

This clone was recorded a few times. This rearrangement joins TRBV2 to TRBJ1-5, with TRBD1 as a possible D gene (5 bases). The CDR3 extends over 15 amino acids. Trimming removed 7 bases at V and 2 bases at J, with 15 bases between. The V gene's germline CDR1 is SNHLY and CDR2 FYNNEI. Written as DNA, the CDR3 is TGTGCCAGCACCTTGGGGATAGGGGGCAATCAGCCCCAGCATTTT. Its translation: CASTLGIGGNQPQHF.

The CDR3 coding sequence is TGTGCCAGCAGCTTCCGGCAGGGGGCAACTAATGAAAAACTGTTTTTT. Translating it yields CASSFRQGATNEKLFF. The rearrangement joins TRBV5-5 to TRBJ1-4; 7 bases match TRBD1. Germline values: CDR1 SGHKS, CDR2 YYEKEE (reference sequence). The V gene end was trimmed by 2 bases and the J gene end by 0 bases; junction bases not matched to a gene: 4. This CDR3 is built from 16 residues.

The gene calls are TRBV5-6 and TRBJ2-5; a weak D match, TRBD1 (6 bases). The CDR3 length is 15 residues. V dropped 4 bases and J dropped 1 base, with 14 bases sitting between them. Germline-derived CDR1 and CDR2 are SGHDT and YYEEEE. Here the CDR3 reads CASSKGDFLQETQYF. The CDR3 nucleotides read TGTGCCAGCAGCAAGGGGGATTTCCTCCAAGAGACCCAGTACTTC.

This clone was seen once. For the CDR3, the DNA is TGTGCCAGTAGTATTGCCCGACAGGGGGACTACGAGCAGTACTTC. Its translation: CASSIARQGDYEQYF. V usage is TRBV19 and J usage is TRBJ2-7; 9 nucleotides align to TRBD1. This CDR3 comprises 15 residues. Trimming took 3 bases from V and 3 from J; bases not matched to a gene: 6. Germline CDR1 is LNHDA and CDR2 is SQIVND (reference sequence).

V usage is TRBV9 and J usage is TRBJ2-3, with 7 bases aligning to TRBD1. Germline V gene lookup returns CDR1 SGDLS and CDR2 YYNGEE. The CDR3 extends over 16 amino acids. With 4 bases clipped from V and 3 bases from J, the junction kept 11 bases outside the gene matches. CDR3 nucleotides: TGTGCCAGCAGCCCCCGAGGGGGCAGGGGTACAGATACGCAGTATTTT. This encodes CASSPRGGRGTDTQYF. The full variable domain, its missing parts supplied by reference TRBV9 and TRBJ2-3, is DSGVTQTPKHLITATGQRVTLRCSPRSGDLSVYWYQQSLDQGLQFLIQYYNGEERAKGNILERFSAQQFPDLHSELNLSSLELGDSALYFCASSPRGGRGTDTQYFGPGTRLTVL.

This chain uses TRBV11-2 with TRBJ2-3; D remains ambiguous. Germline lookup yields CDR1 SGHAT and CDR2 FQNNGV. The CDR3 runs 12 residues. The V end lost 6 bases, the J end lost 6 bases, and 10 bases lay between the germline ends. The CDR3 loop reads CASRTITDTQYF. The CDR3 nucleotides are TGTGCCAGCAGAACCATAACGGATACGCAGTATTTT.

The chain links TRBV25-1 to TRBJ2-3, with D possibly called TRBD1 or TRBD2 (5 bases each). This CDR3 is built from 14 residues. Trimming removed 1 base at V and 6 bases at J, with 11 bases between. From germline, CDR1 is MGHDK and CDR2 SYGVNS. The chain's CDR3 is CASSEWDLGDTQYF. As DNA, the CDR3 is TGTGCCAGCAGTGAATGGGACCTGGGGGATACGCAGTATTTT.

This clone has more than one count but fewer than ten. The chain has TRBV7-2 and TRBJ1-2; possibly TRBD1 for D (6 bases). Trimming took off 3 bases at V and 7 bases at J, with 12 bases between the two ends. In germline, CDR1 is SGHTA, CDR2 FQGNSA. The CDR3 spans 13 residues. The CDR3 DNA reads as TGTGCCAGCAGCTTCGACGGCAGGGGTGGCTACACCTTC. It codes for CASSFDGRGGYTF.

A remark on this clone: With a much larger clone just one base away, this may be a read error. The V call is TRBV27, the J call TRBJ2-5; 11 bases line up with TRBD1. This CDR3 has 15 residues. Germline CDR1 MNHEY, CDR2 SMNVEV (reference sequence). The CDR3 DNA sequence: TGTGTCAGCAGTTCAGGACAGGGGGCGCGGGAGACCCAGTACTTC. This codes for CVSSSGQGARETQYF.